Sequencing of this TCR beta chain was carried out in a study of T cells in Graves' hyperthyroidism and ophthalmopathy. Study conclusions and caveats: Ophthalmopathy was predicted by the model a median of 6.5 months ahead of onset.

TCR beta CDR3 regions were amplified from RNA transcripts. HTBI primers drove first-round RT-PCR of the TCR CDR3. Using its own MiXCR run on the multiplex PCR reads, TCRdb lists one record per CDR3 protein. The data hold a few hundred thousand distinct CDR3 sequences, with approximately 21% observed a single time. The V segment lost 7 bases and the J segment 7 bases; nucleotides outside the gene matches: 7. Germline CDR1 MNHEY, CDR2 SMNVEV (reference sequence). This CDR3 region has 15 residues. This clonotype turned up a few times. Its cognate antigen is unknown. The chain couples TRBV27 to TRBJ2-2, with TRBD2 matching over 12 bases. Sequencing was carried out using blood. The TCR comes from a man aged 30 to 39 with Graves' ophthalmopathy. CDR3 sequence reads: CASTPVTSGGGELFF. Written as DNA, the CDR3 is TGTGCCAGCACCCCCGTGACTAGCGGGGGCGGGGAGCTGTTTTTT.